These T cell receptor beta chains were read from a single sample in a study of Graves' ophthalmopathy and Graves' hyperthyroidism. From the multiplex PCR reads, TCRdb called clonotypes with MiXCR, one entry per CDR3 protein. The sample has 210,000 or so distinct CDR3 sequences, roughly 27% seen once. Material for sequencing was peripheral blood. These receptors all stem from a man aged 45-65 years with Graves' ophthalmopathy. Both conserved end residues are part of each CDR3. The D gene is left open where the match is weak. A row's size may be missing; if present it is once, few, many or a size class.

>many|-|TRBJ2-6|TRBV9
CASSPSGFSGANVLTF
TGTGCCAGCAGCCCAAGTGGGTTCTCTGGGGCCAACGTCCTGACTTTC
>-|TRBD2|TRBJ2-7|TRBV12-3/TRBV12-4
CASIWGTSETYEQYF
TGTGCCAGCATCTGGGGGACTAGCGAAACCTACGAGCAGTACTTC
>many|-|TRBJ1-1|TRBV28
CASSLMRGEAFF
TGTGCCAGCAGTTTAATGAGGGGTGAAGCTTTCTTT
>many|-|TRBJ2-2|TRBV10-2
CASSVGGPGELFF
TGCGCCAGCAGTGTGGGCGGGCCCGGGGAGCTGTTTTTT
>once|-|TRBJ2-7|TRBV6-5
CASSYSLDGTYEQYF
TGTGCCAGCAGTTACTCATTAGACGGAACCTACGAGCAGTACTTC
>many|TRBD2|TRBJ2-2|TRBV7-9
CASSREGPNTGELFF
TGTGCCAGCAGCCGGGAGGGCCCGAACACCGGGGAGCTGTTTTTT
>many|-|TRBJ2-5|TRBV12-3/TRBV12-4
CASTAPGTPYQETQYF
TGTGCCAGCACCGCTCCCGGGACACCGTACCAAGAGACCCAGTACTTC
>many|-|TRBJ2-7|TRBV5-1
CATSLGSASAAEQYF
TGCGCCACCAGCTTGGGATCAGCTAGCGCCGCCGAGCAGTACTTC
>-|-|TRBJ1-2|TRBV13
CASSLGRVGWDGYTF
TGTGCCAGCAGCTTAGGCCGTGTAGGGTGGGACGGCTACACCTTC
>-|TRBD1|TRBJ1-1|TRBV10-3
CAISPRPRGDTEAFF
TGTGCCATCAGCCCTCGTCCCAGGGGGGACACTGAAGCTTTCTTT
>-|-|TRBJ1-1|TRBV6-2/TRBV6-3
CASSPEGGTPEAFF
TGTGCCAGCAGCCCGGAAGGGGGTACTCCTGAAGCTTTCTTT
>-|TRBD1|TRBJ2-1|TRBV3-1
CASSLERGLHTYNEQFF
TGTGCCAGCAGCCTAGAAAGGGGGCTTCATACCTACAATGAGCAGTTCTTC
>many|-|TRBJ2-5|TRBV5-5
CASSLDPHQETQYF
TGTGCCAGCAGCTTGGACCCTCACCAAGAGACCCAGTACTTC
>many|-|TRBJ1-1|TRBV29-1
CSVVRQMNTEAFF
TGCAGCGTTGTGCGTCAGATGAACACTGAAGCTTTCTTT